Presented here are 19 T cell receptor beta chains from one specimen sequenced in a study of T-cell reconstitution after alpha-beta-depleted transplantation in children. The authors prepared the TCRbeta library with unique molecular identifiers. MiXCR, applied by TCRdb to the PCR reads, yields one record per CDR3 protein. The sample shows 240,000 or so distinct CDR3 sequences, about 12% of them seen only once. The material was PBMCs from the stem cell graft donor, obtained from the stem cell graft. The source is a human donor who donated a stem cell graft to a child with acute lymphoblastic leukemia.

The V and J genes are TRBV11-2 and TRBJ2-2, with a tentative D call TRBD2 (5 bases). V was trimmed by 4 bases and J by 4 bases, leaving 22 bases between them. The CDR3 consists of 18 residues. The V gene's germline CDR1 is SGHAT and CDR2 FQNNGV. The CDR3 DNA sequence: TGTGCCAGCAGCTCAAGGCCCCCGATGGGAGCGTGCACCGGGGAGCTGTTTTTT. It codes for CASSSRPPMGACTGELFF.

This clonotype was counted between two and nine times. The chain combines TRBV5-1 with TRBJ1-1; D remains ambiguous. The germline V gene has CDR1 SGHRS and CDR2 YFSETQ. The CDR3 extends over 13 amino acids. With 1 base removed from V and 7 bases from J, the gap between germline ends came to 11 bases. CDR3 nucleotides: TGCGCCAGCAGCTTGAATTTGAACGGTGAAGCTTTCTTT. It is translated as CASSLNLNGEAFF.

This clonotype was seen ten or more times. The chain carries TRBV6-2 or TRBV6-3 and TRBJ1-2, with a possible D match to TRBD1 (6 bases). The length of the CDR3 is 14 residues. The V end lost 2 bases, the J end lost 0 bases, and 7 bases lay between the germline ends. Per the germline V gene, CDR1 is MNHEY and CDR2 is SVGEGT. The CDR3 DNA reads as TGTGCCAGCAGTTACCGGACAGCTAACTATGGCTACACCTTC. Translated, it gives CASSYRTANYGYTF.

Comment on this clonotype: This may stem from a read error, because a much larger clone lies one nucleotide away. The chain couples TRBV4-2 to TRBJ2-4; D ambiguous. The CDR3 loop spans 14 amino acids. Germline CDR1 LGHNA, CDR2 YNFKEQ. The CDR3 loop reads CASSQAATLNIHYF. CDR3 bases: TGTGCCAGCAGCCAAGCAGCGACCCTAAACATTCACTACTTC.

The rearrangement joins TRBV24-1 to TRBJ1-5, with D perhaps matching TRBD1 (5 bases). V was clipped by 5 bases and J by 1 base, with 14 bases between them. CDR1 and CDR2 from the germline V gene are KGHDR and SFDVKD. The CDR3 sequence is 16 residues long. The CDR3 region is CATSGTQRGSNQPQHF. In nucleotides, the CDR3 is TGTGCCACCAGTGGAACTCAACGGGGGAGCAATCAGCCCCAGCATTTT.

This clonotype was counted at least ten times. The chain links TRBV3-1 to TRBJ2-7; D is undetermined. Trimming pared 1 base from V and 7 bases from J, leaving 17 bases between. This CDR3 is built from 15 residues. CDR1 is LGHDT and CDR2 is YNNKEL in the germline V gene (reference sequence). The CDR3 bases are TGTGCCAGCAGCCAAGGATCCACCTCCTACTGGGAGCAGTACTTC. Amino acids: CASSQGSTSYWEQYF.

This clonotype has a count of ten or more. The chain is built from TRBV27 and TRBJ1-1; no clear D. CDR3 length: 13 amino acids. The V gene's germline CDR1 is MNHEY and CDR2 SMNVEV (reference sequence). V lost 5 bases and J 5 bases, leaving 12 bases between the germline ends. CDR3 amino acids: CASSPSDGTEAFF. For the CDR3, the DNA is TGTGCCAGCAGTCCAAGTGATGGGACTGAAGCTTTCTTT.

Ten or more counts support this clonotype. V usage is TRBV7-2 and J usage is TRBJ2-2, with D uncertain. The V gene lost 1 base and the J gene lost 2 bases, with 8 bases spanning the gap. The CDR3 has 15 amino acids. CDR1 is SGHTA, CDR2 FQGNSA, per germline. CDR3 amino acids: CASSLVAENTGELFF. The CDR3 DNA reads TGTGCCAGCAGCTTAGTGGCGGAAAACACCGGGGAGCTGTTTTTT.

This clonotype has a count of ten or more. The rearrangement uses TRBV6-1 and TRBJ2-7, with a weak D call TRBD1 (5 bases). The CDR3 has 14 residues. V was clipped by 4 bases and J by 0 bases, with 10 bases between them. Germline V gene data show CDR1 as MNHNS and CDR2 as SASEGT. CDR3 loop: CASSATAHSYEQYF. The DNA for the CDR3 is TGTGCCAGCAGTGCGACAGCTCACTCCTACGAGCAGTACTTC.

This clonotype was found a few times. The CDR3 is CAPRTVAKNIQYF. DNA for the CDR3: TGCGCCCCGCGGACAGTAGCCAAAAACATTCAGTACTTC. V gene TRBV5-1 combines with J gene TRBJ2-4, with a possible D match to TRBD1 (6 bases). Germline values: CDR1 SGHRS, CDR2 YFSETQ. With 10 bases removed from V and 0 bases from J, the gap between germline ends came to 11 bases. CDR3 length: 13 amino acids. The full variable domain, in which reference TRBV5-1 and TRBJ2-4 provide the parts outside the CDR3, is KAGVTQTPRYLIKTRGQQVTLSCSPISGHRSVSWYQQTPGQGLQFLFEYFSETQRNKGNFPGRFSGRQFSNSRSEMNVSTLELGDSALYLCAPRTVAKNIQYFGAGTRLSVL.

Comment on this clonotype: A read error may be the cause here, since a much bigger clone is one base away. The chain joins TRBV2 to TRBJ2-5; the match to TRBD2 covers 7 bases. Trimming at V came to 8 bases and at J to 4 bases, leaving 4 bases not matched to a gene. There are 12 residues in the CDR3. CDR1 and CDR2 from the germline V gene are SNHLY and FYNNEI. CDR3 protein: CASGRERETQYF. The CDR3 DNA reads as TGTGCCAGCGGGAGGGAGCGAGAGACCCAGTACTTC.

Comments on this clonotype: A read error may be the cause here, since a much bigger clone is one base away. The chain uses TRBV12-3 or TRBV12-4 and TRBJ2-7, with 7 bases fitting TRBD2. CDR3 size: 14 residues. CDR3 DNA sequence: TGTGCCAGCGGTTTAGGCGGGAGCTTCGACGAGCAGTACTTC. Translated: CASGLGGSFDEQYF.

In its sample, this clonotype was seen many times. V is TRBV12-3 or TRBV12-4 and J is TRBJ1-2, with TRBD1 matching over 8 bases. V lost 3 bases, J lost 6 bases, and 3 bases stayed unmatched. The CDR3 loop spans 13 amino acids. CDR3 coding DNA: TGTGCCAGCAGTTTCGCAGGGGGCCATGGCTACACCTTC. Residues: CASSFAGGHGYTF.

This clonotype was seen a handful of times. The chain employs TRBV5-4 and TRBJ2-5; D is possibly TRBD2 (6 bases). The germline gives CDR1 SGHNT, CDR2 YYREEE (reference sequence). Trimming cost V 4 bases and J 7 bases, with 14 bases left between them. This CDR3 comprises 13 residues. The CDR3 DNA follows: TGTGCCAGCAGCCCCGGGACTGCGGGGACCCAGTACTTC. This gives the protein CASSPGTAGTQYF.

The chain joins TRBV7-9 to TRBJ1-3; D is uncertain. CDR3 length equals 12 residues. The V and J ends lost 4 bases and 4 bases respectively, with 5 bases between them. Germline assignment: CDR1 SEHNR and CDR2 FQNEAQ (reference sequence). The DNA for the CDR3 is TGTGCCAGCAGCTCCGGGGGAAACACCATATATTTT. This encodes CASSSGGNTIYF.

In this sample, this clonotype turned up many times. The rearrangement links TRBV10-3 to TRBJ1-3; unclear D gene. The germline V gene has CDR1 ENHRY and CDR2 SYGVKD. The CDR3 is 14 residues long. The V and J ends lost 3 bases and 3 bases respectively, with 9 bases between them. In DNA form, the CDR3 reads TGTGCCATCAGTGAAGGTCCGCTTGGAAACACCATATATTTT. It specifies CAISEGPLGNTIYF.

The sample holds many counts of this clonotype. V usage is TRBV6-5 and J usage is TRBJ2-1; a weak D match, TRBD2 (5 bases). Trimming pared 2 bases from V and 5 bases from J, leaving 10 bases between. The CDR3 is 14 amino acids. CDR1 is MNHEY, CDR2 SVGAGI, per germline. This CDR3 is CASSYRGLNNEQFF. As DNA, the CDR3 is TGTGCCAGCAGTTACCGAGGACTCAACAATGAGCAGTTCTTC.

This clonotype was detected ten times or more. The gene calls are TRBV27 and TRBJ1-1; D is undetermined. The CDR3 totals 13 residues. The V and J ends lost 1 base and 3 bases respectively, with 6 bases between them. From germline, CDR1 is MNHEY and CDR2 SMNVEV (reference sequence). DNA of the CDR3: TGTGCCAGCAGTTTATTCCTCTACACTGAAGCTTTCTTT. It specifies CASSLFLYTEAFF.

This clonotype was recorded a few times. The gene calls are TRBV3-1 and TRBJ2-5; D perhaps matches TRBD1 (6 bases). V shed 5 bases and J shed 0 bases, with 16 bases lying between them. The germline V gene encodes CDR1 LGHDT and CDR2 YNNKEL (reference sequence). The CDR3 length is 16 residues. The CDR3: CASSSKATGHQETQYF. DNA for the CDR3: TGTGCCAGCAGCTCAAAGGCGACAGGACACCAAGAGACCCAGTACTTC.